This T cell receptor (beta chain) appears in the sequencing data of a study of Ad26.COV2.S vaccination and SARS-CoV-2 variants. General study points: The TCR breadth and depth analyses may have understated or missed part of the total T cell responses. Reportedly, after vaccination the spike-specific CD8+ and CD4+ T cell responses displayed substantial breadth.

Indicated treatment: approximately 18 received Ad26.COV2.S at low or high dose, single or two shots; a few received placebo; per-sample allocation not given. At day 63 after the first vaccine or placebo injection, samples were drawn. Whoever gave the sample was an adult aged 18-55 years in Boston. An Ad26 vector carrying the Wuhan-strain SARS-CoV-2 spike served as the vaccine. Only in-frame clones appear in the TCRdb table, and some are missing; sequencing was by immunoSEQ multiplex PCR. Of a few hundred thousand clones in the sample, around 90% were seen once. On this clone: Its antigen is undetermined.

The J segment lost 6 bases and the V segment lost 4 bases, leaving 11 bases of the junction unmatched. In germline, CDR1 is SGHAT, CDR2 FQNNGV. This CDR3 spans 15 amino acids. Sequencing used peripheral blood, obtained in a trial of Ad26.COV2.S vaccine versus placebo. The source of this sequence is a person aged 18-65 years who received the Ad26.COV2.S COVID-19 vaccine or a placebo. The chain employs TRBV11-2 and TRBJ2-7; 8 bases line up with TRBD2. The CDR3 DNA reads as TGTGCCAGCAGCTCGCCCCGGACTAGCAGGGGCGAGCAGTACGTC. It specifies CASSSPRTSRGEQYV.